What follows are 21 T cell receptor beta chains derived from one specimen sequenced in a study of shared clonotypes between healthy human individuals. Only in-frame clones appear in the TCRdb table, and some are missing; sequencing was by immunoSEQ multiplex PCR. The table has 190,000 or so clones, around 63% seen once. The sample consisted of memory CD4+ T cells sorted from blood. The subset here: CD45RA-negative fraction. The receptors here all came from a man under 40 in good health.

The J gene is TRBJ2-7, the V gene TRBV21-1; the table names TRBD2, a call not compared with the DNA. TRBV21-1 is marked as a pseudogene. This CDR3 contains 11 residues. The CDR3 reads CASGSQRRRGF. In DNA, the CDR3 is TGTGCCAGCGGGTCACAGCGACGGCGGGGCTTC.

This clone has just a few counts. V and J are TRBV19 and TRBJ2-1; D unclear. Germline CDR1 reads LNHDA; CDR2 reads SQIVND (reference sequence). CDR3 length equals 17 residues. V was cut by 5 bases and J by 0 bases, with 17 bases left in between. The CDR3 DNA sequence: TGTGCCAGTAGTCACCAGGATTTCACGAGCTCCTACAATGAGCAGTTCTTC. Protein: CASSHQDFTSSYNEQFF.

This clone was seen more than once but under ten times. V and J are TRBV5-4 and TRBJ2-1, with 7 positions matching TRBD2. This CDR3 contains 13 residues. V gave up 4 bases and J gave up 12 bases; unmatched junction bases: 10. Germline V lookup: CDR1 SGHNT, CDR2 YYREEE (reference sequence). This CDR3 reads CASSALATDRQFF. The CDR3 DNA reads as TGTGCCAGCAGCGCACTAGCGACAGATCGGCAGTTCTTC.

The V call is TRBV2, the J call TRBJ2-7, with 13 bases fitting TRBD2. The CDR3 covers 14 residues. V was clipped by 5 bases and J by 4 bases; unmatched bases: 2. The germline V gene has CDR1 SNHLY and CDR2 FYNNEI. The CDR3 DNA follows: TGTGCCAGCAGTCGGACTAGCGGGAGTTACGAGCAGTACTTC. Its protein is CASSRTSGSYEQYF.

The chain uses TRBV7-8 and TRBJ2-1; D ambiguous. CDR1 SGHVS and CDR2 FQNEAQ come from the germline V gene. CDR3 length: 14 amino acids. The V end lost 5 bases, the J end lost 15 bases, and 23 bases lay between the germline ends. The CDR3 loop is CASSPEEVAAGRFF. The CDR3 DNA follows: TGTGCCAGCAGCCCGGAAGAGGTAGCTGCTGGCCGGTTCTTC.

About this clone itself: Other DNA sequences in this sample translate to the same CDR3. The chain links TRBV9 to TRBJ2-1; D not resolved. CDR1 SGDLS and CDR2 YYNGEE come from the germline V gene. This CDR3 is built from 15 residues. V gave up 0 bases and J gave up 1 base, with 8 bases separating them. The CDR3 reads CASSVAGGSYNEQFF. Here the CDR3 DNA reads TGTGCCAGCAGCGTAGCTGGCGGATCCTACAATGAGCAGTTCTTC.

This clone was seen once. Other DNA sequences in the same sample also yield this CDR3. The chain is built from TRBV28 and TRBJ2-7; D ambiguous. Germline CDR1 reads MDHEN; CDR2 reads SYDVKM. This CDR3 comprises 12 residues. Trimming removed 3 bases from V and 3 bases from J, with 6 bases in between. The CDR3: CASSFQNYEQYF. For the CDR3, the DNA is TGTGCCAGCAGTTTTCAGAACTACGAGCAGTACTTC.

This clone was seen more than once but under ten times. This chain connects TRBV5-4 to TRBJ1-1; D remains ambiguous. The CDR3 totals 14 residues. The V end lost 0 bases, the J end lost 5 bases, and 11 bases lay between the germline ends. Germline assignment: CDR1 SGHNT and CDR2 YYREEE (reference sequence). CDR3 nucleotide sequence: TGTGCCAGCAGCTTGGAGACTGGAACTACTGAAGCTTTCTTT. It yields the protein CASSLETGTTEAFF.

V is TRBV18 and J is TRBJ2-3; no reliable D call. The ends were cut back, 6 bases at V and 0 bases at J, with 7 bases in the middle. This CDR3 region has 13 residues. The germline gives CDR1 KGHSH, CDR2 LQKENI. The CDR3 sequence: CASSASSTDTQYF. DNA for the CDR3: TGTGCCAGCTCTGCATCTAGCACAGATACGCAGTATTTT.

On this clone: In the same sample, other DNA sequences code for this CDR3. This sequence joins TRBV18 and TRBJ2-3; no clear D. The V end was cut by 2 bases, the J end by 3 bases, with 6 bases between. This CDR3 has 13 residues. Per germline, CDR1 KGHSH and CDR2 LQKENI. Here the CDR3 DNA reads TGTGCCAGCTCACCAGCGTCGACAGATACGCAGTATTTT. This codes for CASSPASTDTQYF.

This clone has more than one count but fewer than ten. The genes are TRBV2 and TRBJ1-5; TRBD1 aligns across 12 bases. The CDR3 extends over 15 amino acids. Trimming removed 5 bases from V and 4 bases from J; junction bases left unmatched: 3. The V gene's germline CDR1 is SNHLY and CDR2 FYNNEI. This CDR3 reads CASSMGQGANQPQHF. CDR3 nucleotide sequence: TGTGCCAGCAGTATGGGACAGGGGGCAAATCAGCCCCAGCATTTT.

The chain has TRBV5-1 and TRBJ1-5; TRBD1 matches at 8 bases. Per germline, CDR1 SGHRS and CDR2 YFSETQ. This CDR3 is 16 amino acids long. Germline trimming cut 0 bases from V and 3 bases from J; bases unmatched to any gene: 5. The CDR3 spells CASSLGTGPLNQPQHF. Written as DNA, the CDR3 is TGCGCCAGCAGCTTGGGGACAGGGCCGCTCAATCAGCCCCAGCATTTT.

V usage is TRBV19 and J usage is TRBJ2-1, with 8 nucleotides matching TRBD1. V dropped 5 bases and J dropped 6; count of bases not matched to a gene: 12. The germline gives CDR1 LNHDA, CDR2 SQIVND (reference sequence). The CDR3 length is 16 residues. Written as DNA, the CDR3 is TGTGCCAGTAGTGACTCCGGGACAGGTGCTTTCAATGAGCAGTTCTTC. It specifies CASSDSGTGAFNEQFF.

This clone was detected ten times or more. This chain joins TRBV28 and TRBJ2-5, with D perhaps TRBD1 or TRBD2 (5 bases each). The ends were cut back, 4 bases at V and 2 bases at J, with 17 bases in the middle. Germline CDR1 reads MDHEN; CDR2 reads SYDVKM. The CDR3 is 16 amino acids. The CDR3 bases are TGTGCCAGCAGTTCGGCCCCGGGACGCAATCAAGAGACCCAGTACTTC. Its translation is CASSSAPGRNQETQYF.

In its sample, this clone was seen once. The chain couples TRBV7-8 to TRBJ2-1; 7 bases agree with TRBD2. Losses at the gene ends were 2 bases for V and 5 bases for J; bases not matched to a gene: 12. Looked up from germline, CDR1 is SGHVS and CDR2 is FQNEAQ. This CDR3 has 17 residues. CDR3 amino acids: CASSLIGASGYHNEQFF. DNA for the CDR3: TGTGCCAGCAGCTTAATTGGGGCTAGCGGTTACCACAATGAGCAGTTCTTC.

The V and J genes are TRBV27 and TRBJ1-2; D perhaps matches TRBD1 (6 bases). The V end lost 5 bases, the J end lost 4 bases, and 11 bases lay between the germline ends. The CDR3 is made up of 13 amino acids. Germline CDR1 reads MNHEY; CDR2 reads SMNVEV (reference sequence). CDR3 residues: CASSPSGAYGYTF. In nucleotides, the CDR3 is TGTGCCAGCAGTCCGTCAGGGGCCTATGGCTACACCTTC.

The sample holds a few counts of this clone. This chain links TRBV5-6 with TRBJ2-2; no firm D call. Trimming removed 3 bases at V and 0 bases at J, with 12 bases between. Germline loops: CDR1 SGHDT, CDR2 YYEEEE. CDR3 length equals 16 residues. The CDR3 region has the DNA TGTGCCAGCAGCTCGGCTGGCCAGGCGAACACCGGGGAGCTGTTTTTT. Its translation is CASSSAGQANTGELFF.

The table lists this clone with a few counts. This chain's CDR3 is CASSVTSGSNEQFF. CDR3 coding DNA: TGTGCCAGCAGTGTGACTAGCGGGAGCAATGAGCAGTTCTTC. The chain joins TRBV6-6 to TRBJ2-1; 12 bases are shared with TRBD2. Germline V gives CDR1 MNHNY, CDR2 SVGAGI (reference sequence). The CDR3 length is 14 residues. V lost 5 bases to trimming and J lost 6 bases; unmatched junction nucleotides: 2.

The CDR3 sequence: CASSLGTGANTDTQYF. The CDR3 region has the DNA TGTGCCAGCAGCTTAGGGACAGGGGCGAACACAGATACGCAGTATTTT. This chain uses TRBV11-1 with TRBJ2-3; TRBD1 matches at 9 bases. The CDR3 runs to 16 residues. V gave up 1 base and J gave up 2 bases; unmatched junction bases: 4. Germline V gives CDR1 SGHAT, CDR2 FQDESV (reference sequence).

In its sample, this clone was seen many times. The V gene is TRBV14, the J gene TRBJ1-1; the D is unclear. Trimming removed 3 bases at V and 10 bases at J, with 12 bases between. The germline gives CDR1 SGHDN, CDR2 FVKESK. This CDR3 is built from 12 residues. The CDR3 DNA sequence: TGTGCCAGCAGCCAGGTCTACAATCGAGCTTTCTTT. It codes for CASSQVYNRAFF. The variable domain in full, completed from reference TRBV14 and TRBJ1-1, reads EAGVTQFPSHSVIEKGQTVTLRCDPISGHDNLYWYRRVMGKEIKFLLHFVKESKQDESGMPNNRFLAERTGGTYSTLKVQPAELEDSGVYFCASSQVYNRAFFGQGTRLTVV.

This chain joins TRBV30 and TRBJ1-5, with D unclear. Trimming took 2 bases from V and 0 from J, leaving 17 bases between them. The CDR3 is 17 residues long. From germline, CDR1 is GTSNPN and CDR2 SVGIG (reference sequence). The CDR3 is CAWSNPRLGSSNQPQHF. The CDR3, as DNA: TGTGCCTGGAGTAACCCTCGGTTGGGCAGTAGCAATCAGCCCCAGCATTTT.